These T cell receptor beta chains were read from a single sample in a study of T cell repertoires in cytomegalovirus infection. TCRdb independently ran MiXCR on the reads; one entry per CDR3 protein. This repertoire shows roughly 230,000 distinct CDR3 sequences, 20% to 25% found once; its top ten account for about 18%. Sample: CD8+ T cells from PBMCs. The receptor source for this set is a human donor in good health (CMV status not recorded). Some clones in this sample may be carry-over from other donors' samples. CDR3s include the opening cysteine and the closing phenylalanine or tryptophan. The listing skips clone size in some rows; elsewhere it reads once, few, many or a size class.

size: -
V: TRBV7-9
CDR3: CTSSLGPGEEAFF

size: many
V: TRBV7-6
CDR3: CASSLSSFLSYNSPLHF

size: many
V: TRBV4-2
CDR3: CASSQESGVHNEQFF

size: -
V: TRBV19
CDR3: CASKGGRNSNQPQHF

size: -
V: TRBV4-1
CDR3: CASSQELAGADDTQYF

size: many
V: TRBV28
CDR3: CASSSDTQYF

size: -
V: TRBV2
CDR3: CASSDGGGLAPYEQYF

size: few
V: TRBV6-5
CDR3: CASSYWRLSYEQYF

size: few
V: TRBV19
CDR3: CASSAGGGVYNEQFF

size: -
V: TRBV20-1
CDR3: CSATPISTYEQYF

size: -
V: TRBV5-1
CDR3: CASSLEPGLSYEQYF

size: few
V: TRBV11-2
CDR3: CASYGLSYNEQFF

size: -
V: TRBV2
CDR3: CASRRTGGIDTQYF

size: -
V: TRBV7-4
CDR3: CASSPPTNYEQYF

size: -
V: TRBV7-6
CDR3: CASSLGYGTDTDTQYF

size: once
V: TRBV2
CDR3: CASKQGPMNTEAFF

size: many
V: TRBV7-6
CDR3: CASTDRINTEAFF

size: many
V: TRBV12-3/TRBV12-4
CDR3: CASSFGEKLFF

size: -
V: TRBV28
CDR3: CASSLVLAGPESYF

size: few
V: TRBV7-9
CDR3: CASSLDVEQFF

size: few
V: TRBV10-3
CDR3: CAIRPTDGTEAFF

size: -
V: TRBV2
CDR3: CASSAGLEITDTQYF

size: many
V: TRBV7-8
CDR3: CASSLSSGNEQFF

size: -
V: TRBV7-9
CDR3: CASSPRQGQMLEAFF

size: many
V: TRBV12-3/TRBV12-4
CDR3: CASSLGQGDTGELFF

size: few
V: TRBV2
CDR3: CASSDWGGGNTIYF

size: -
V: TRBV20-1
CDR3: CSARGADAYNEQFF

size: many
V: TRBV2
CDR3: CASSDVGSSRDEQFF

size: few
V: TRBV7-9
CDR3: CASSDSTRNEQYF

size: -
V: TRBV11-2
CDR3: CASSHGQGPSYEQYF

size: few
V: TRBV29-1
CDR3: CSAKGQGEGYTF

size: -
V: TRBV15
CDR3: CATGGNTEAFF

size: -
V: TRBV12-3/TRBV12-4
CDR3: CASLGQVGANYGYTF

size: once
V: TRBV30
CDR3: CAWSTTTWETQYF

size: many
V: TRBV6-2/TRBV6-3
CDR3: CASSYIRDRRNGYTF

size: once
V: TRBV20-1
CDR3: CSAGPRTRLKETQYF

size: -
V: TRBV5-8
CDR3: CASSTRQGAIHEQYF

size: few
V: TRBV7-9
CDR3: CAIAGPQGDRYSNQPQHF

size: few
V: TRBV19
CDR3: CASSVNSASEQFF

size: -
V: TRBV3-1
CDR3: CASSQDLPLAGDNEQFF

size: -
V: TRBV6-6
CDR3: CASSYFLGPQDEQYF

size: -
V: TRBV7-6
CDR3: CASSLVAGVSEQYF

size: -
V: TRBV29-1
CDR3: CSAVWGYNEQFF

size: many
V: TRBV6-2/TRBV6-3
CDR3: CASSYSTEAFF

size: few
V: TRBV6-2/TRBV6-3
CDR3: CASRGMDTQYF

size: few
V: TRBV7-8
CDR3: CASSLAQGAREYGYTF

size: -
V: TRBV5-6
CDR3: CASSLLRGNEKLFF

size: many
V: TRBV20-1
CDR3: CSASHFSSGGIDTQYF

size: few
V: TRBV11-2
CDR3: CASSLQPGLTYNEQFF

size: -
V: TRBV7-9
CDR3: CASSSPKTRGPGANVLTF

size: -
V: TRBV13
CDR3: CASSRGRAEAFF

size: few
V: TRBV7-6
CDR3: CASSLGTGGPGSNQPQHF

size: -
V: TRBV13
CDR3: CASSRGAGGPRSYNEQFF